The T cell receptor beta chain described here comes from a study of cytomegalovirus exposure and HLA in healthy donors. A multiplex PCR was run with 60 Vbeta primers and 13 Jbeta primers. This table comes from immunoSEQ multiplex PCR, and its TCRdb copy is limited to in-frame clones, with some not included. Of around 140,000 clones in the sample, over 65% are singletons; the top ten hold under 3%. CDR1 and CDR2 from the germline V gene are MNHEY and SMNVEV (reference sequence). CDR3 length: 14 amino acids. Notes on the study in general: The sole available immune exposure information was CMV serostatus. With DRB1 most and HLA-C fewest, TCR association rates differed between HLA loci in a later analysis. A link between a missense DCLRE1C variant and TCR beta V- and J-gene trimming emerged from a later analysis.

As concerns this clone: Its antigen is unidentified. At one end, the junction sequence differs from germline, possibly due to a read error.

Healthy people donating bone marrow made up the donors. The TCR comes from a female donor in good health and CMV-seronegative. The sample consisted of PBMCs. The chain recombines TRBV27 with TRBJ2-5, with 7 bases that match TRBD1. This CDR3 reads CASSPQGSQQTQYF. The DNA for the CDR3 is TGTGCCAGCAGTCCACAGGGGTCCCAACAGACCCAGTACTTC.